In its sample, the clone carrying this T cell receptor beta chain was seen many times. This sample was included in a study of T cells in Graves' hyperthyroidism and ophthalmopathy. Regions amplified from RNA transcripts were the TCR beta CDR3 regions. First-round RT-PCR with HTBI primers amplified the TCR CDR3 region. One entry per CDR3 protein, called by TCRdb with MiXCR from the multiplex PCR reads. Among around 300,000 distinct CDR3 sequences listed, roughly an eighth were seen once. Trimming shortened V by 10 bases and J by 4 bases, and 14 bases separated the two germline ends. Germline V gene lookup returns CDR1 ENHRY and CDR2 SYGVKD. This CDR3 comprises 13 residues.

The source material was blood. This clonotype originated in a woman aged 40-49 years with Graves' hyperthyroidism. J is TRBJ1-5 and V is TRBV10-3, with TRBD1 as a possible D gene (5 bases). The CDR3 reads CATLGGDNQPQHF. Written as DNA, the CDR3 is TGTGCCACCCTTGGGGGGGATAATCAGCCCCAGCATTTT.